This T cell receptor (beta chain) emerged from a study of shared T cell receptors in the human thymus. Clones were read by immunoSEQ multiplex PCR, and TCRdb kept only the in-frame ones, dropping some. The sample lists about 660,000 clones, more than 75% occurring once. The same sample was also used in a study of human thymus T cells. From that second work: Thymic tissue was derived from resections collected during corrective heart surgery. Repertoires from thymus and blood appeared to show biased V and J gene usage.

The sequencing input was thymocytes. The sequence derives from a boy under three years old with a congenital heart defect.

The DNA for the CDR3 is TGCGCCAGCAGCCAAGATGCGGGGGGGGAGACCCAGTACTTC. This encodes CASSQDAGGETQYF. The chain joins TRBV4-1 to TRBJ2-5, with TRBD2 matching 9 bases. The CDR3 has 14 residues. Germline trimming cut 0 bases from V and 5 bases from J; bases unmatched to any gene: 1. Germline values: CDR1 MGHRA, CDR2 YSYEKL.